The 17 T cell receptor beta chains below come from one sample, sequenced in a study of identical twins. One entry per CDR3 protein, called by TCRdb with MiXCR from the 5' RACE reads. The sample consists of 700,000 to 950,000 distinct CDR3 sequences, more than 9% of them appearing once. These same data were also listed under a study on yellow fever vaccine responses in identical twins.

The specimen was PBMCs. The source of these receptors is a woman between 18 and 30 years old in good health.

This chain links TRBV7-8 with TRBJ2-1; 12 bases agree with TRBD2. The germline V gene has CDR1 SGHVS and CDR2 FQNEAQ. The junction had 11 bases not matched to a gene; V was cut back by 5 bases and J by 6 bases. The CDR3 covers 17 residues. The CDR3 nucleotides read TGTGCCAGCAGCCGAGCCCCCCTAGCGGGGGGGTTCAATGAGCAGTTCTTC. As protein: CASSRAPLAGGFNEQFF.

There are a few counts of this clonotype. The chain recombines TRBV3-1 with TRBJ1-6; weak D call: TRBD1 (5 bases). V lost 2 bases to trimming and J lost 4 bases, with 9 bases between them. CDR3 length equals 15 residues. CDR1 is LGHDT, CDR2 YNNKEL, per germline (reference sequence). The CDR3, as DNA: TGTGCCAGCAGCCAAAGGACAAATTATAATTCACCCCTCCACTTT. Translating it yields CASSQRTNYNSPLHF.

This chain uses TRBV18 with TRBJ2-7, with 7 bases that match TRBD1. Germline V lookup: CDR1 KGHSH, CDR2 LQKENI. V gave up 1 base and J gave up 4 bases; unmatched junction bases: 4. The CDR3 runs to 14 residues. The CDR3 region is CASSPQGAFYEQYV. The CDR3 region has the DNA TGTGCCAGCTCACCACAGGGGGCCTTTTACGAGCAGTACGTC.

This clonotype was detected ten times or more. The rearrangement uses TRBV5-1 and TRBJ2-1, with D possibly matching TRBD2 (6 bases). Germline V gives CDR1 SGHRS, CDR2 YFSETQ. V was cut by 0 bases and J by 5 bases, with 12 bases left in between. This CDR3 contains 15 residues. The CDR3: CASSLEGRQDNEQFF. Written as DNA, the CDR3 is TGCGCCAGCAGCTTGGAAGGGAGGCAGGACAATGAGCAGTTCTTC.

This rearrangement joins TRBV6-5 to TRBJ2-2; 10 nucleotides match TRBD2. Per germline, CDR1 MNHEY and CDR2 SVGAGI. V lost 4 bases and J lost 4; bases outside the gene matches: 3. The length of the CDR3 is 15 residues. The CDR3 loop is CASSWLAGVTGELFF. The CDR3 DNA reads TGTGCCAGCAGTTGGCTAGCGGGAGTCACCGGGGAGCTGTTTTTT.

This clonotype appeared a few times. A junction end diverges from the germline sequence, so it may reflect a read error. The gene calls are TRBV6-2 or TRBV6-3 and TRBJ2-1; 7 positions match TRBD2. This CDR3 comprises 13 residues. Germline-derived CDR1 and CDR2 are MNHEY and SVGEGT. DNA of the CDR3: TGTGCCAGCAGTTACTTTGCTAGCGGCAGAAGGGATTTC. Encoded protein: CASSYFASGRRDF.

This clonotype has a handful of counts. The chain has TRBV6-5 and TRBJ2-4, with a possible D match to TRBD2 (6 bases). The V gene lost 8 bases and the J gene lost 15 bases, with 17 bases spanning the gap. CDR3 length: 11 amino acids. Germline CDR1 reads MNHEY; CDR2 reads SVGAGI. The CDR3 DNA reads TGTGCCAGCGGATTAGCGGAAGGGCGGTACTTC. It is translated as CASGLAEGRYF.

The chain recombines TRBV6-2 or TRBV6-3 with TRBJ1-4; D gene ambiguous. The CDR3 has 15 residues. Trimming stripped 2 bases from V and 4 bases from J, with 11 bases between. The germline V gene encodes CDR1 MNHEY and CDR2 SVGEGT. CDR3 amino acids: CASSYLEGRNEKLFF. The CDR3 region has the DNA TGTGCCAGCAGTTACCTCGAAGGGCGTAATGAAAAACTGTTTTTT.

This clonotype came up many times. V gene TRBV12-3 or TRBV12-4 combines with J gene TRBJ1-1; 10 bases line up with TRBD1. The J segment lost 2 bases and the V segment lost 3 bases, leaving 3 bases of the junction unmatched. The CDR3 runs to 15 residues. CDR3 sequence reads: CASSLGQGKNTEAFF. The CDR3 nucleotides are TGTGCCAGCAGTTTGGGACAGGGGAAAAACACTGAAGCTTTCTTT.

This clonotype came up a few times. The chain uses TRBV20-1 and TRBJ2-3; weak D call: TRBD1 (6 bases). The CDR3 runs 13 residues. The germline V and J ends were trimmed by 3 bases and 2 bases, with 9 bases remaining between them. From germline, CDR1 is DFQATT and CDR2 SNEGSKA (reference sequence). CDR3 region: CSASGTTTDTQYF. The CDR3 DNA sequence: TGCAGTGCTAGCGGGACAACCACAGATACGCAGTATTTT.

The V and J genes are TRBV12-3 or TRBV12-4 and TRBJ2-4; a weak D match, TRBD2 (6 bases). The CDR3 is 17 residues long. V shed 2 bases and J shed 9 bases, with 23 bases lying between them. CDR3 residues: CASSLPATAGRDGIQYF. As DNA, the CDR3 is TGTGCCAGCAGTTTACCCGCCACCGCGGGGCGGGATGGCATTCAGTACTTC.

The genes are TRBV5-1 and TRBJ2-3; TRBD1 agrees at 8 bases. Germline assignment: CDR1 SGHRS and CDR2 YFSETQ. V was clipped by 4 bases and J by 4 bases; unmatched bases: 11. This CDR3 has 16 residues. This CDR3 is CASSPGTGTVADTQYF. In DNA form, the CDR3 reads TGCGCCAGCAGCCCTGGGACAGGAACAGTTGCAGATACGCAGTATTTT.

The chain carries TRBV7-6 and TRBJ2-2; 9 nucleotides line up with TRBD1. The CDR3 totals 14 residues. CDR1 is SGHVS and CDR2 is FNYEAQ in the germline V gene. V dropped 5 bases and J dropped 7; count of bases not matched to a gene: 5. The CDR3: CASSVGQGLGELFF. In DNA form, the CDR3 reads TGTGCCAGCAGCGTAGGACAGGGGCTCGGGGAGCTGTTTTTT.

CDR3 region: CASIDSAGGRYTF. CDR3 DNA: TGTGCCAGCATCGATTCGGCAGGGGGCCGCTACACCTTC. This sequence joins TRBV6-1 and TRBJ1-2, with 8 positions matching TRBD1. J was trimmed by 9 bases and V by 7 bases; bases with no gene match: 10. Germline V gene sequence: CDR1 MNHNS, CDR2 SASEGT. The CDR3 extends over 13 amino acids.

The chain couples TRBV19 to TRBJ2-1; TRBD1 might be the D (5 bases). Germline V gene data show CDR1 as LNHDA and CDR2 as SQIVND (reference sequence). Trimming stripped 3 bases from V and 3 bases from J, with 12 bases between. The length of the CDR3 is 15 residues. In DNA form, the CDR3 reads TGTGCCAGTAGTATTGGTCCAGGGAACTACAATGAGCAGTTCTTC. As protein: CASSIGPGNYNEQFF.

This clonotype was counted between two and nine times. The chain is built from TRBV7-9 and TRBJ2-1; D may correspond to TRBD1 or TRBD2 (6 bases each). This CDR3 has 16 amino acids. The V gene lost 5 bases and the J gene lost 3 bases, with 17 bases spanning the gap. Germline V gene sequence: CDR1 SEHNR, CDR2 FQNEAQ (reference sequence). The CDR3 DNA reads TGTGCCAGCAGCGGAGGGGGAGCCGGATTCTACAATGAGCAGTTCTTC. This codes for CASSGGGAGFYNEQFF.

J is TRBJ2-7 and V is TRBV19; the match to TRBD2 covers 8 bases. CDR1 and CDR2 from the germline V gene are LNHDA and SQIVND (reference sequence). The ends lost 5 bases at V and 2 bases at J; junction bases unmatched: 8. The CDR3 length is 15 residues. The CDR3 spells CASSPTREGAYEQYF. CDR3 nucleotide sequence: TGTGCCAGTAGTCCTACTCGGGAGGGAGCCTACGAGCAGTACTTC.